The T cell receptor beta chain under discussion was sequenced for a study of Tregs in tolerant kidney transplant recipients (dated by TCRdb to about 2019). Notes on the research overall: The study used TCRbeta sequencing to identify donor-specific regulatory T cells before combined kidney and bone marrow transplantation, then tracked those cells after transplant. Several methods of expanding Tregs specific for an allogeneic donor were compared by TCRbeta repertoire sequencing in a few healthy controls.

For TCRbeta CDR3 sequencing, genomic DNA was extracted from sorted cells using the QIAGEN DNeasy Blood and Tissue Kit. High-throughput TCRbeta CDR3 sequencing was carried out commercially through immunoSEQ, with PCR amplification with bias correction and internal controls included. The original pipeline was this. Unique productive TCRbeta sequences were defined by CDR3 nucleotide sequence where primers matched, and otherwise by CDR3 amino acid sequence together with Vbeta and Jbeta genes. Sorting error was corrected by removing sequences shared between sorted populations at a frequency ratio of 2:1 or less, and the remaining shared sequences were assigned to the higher population. A sequence was defined as donor-reactive if the sequence was expanded at least 5-fold in CFSE-low cells compared with unstimulated cells and had a frequency of at least 0.01% in CFSE-low cells. Repertoire divergence was quantified by Jensen-Shannon divergence using the top 100 TCRbeta sequences ranked by frequency. For samples with multiple sequencing runs, sorting error was corrected separately for each run before the runs were pooled. In TCRdb, the immuneACCESS table is reduced to in-frame sequences with V and J assigned. These tables do not hold every clone; where another copy was compared, an unresolved V gene accounts for under half, and the others remain unexplained. D and trimming come from the DNA, and the V and J calls and clone size come from that table. In all, the sample holds around 230,000 clones, and about 86% of those were seen once. Together, the top ten hold less than 0.75% of the sample.

Trimming takes 6 bases from V and 1 base from J, and the germline ends sit 13 bases apart. There are 14 amino acids in the CDR3, from cysteine to phenylalanine inclusive. Here the CDR3 DNA is all that survives: 42 bases in frame from base 1. Per the germline V gene (reference sequence), MNHNY is the CDR1 and SVGAGI is the CDR2. Turning to this clone: Its antigen has not been determined. No qualities accompany the bases; no much larger clone lies one base away.

Findings and caveats that apply to the study as a whole: The study was limited by small patient numbers, and the findings need validation in larger populations and under other immunosuppression protocols. Expanding Tregs with activated donor B cells appeared to identify the most biologically relevant and donor-specific TCRbeta repertoire. Biological reproducibility was not examined directly, but technical replication error appeared to be minimal.

Thawed PBMCs were FACS-sorted into unstimulated Tregs (CD4+CD25+CD127-), CD4+ non-Tregs (CD4+CD25-), CD4 cells and CD8 cells. Healthy control blood was obtained either as purchased buffy coats or from healthy volunteers. Healthy control blood was processed to PBMCs with a Ficoll density gradient and then cryopreserved, whereas patient PBMCs were collected both before and after transplant. The TCR sequence derives from a human donor in good health. The chain was built from TRBV6-6 and TRBJ2-7, and possibly TRBD2, on 6 matching bases. The sequencing sample was made of CD4+ T cells from blood. The CDR3 sequence is CASRAGPISYEQYF. The bases read TGTGCCAGCAGGGCGGGGCCAATTTCCTACGAGCAGTACTTC.